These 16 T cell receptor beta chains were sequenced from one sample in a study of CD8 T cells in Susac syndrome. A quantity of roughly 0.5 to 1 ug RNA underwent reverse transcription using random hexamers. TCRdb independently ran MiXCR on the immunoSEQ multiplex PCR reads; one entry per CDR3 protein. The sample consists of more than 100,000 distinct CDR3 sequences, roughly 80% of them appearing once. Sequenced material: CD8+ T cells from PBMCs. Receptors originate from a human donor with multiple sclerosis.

CDR3 bases: TGTGCCTGGGGCCGCCTGGGCTACGAGCAGTACTTC. Its protein product is CAWGRLGYEQYF. V and J are TRBV30 and TRBJ2-7; D gene unclear. The V end was cut by 5 bases, the J end by 3 bases, with 11 bases between. The germline gives CDR1 GTSNPN, CDR2 SVGIG (reference sequence). The CDR3 consists of 12 residues.

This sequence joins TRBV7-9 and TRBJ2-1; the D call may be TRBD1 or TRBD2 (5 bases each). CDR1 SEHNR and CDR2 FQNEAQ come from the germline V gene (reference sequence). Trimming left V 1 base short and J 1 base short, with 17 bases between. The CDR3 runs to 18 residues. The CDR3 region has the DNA TGTGCCAGCAGCTTAGAGCTGTGGGGGAGTCGGTCCTACAATGAGCAGTTCTTC. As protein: CASSLELWGSRSYNEQFF.

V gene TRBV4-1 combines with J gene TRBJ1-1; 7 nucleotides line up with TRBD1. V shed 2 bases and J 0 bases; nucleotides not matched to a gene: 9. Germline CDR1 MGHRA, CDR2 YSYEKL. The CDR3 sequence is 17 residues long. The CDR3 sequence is CASSQRGPGQMNTEAFF. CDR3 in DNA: TGCGCCAGCAGCCAAAGGGGACCGGGACAGATGAACACTGAAGCTTTCTTT.

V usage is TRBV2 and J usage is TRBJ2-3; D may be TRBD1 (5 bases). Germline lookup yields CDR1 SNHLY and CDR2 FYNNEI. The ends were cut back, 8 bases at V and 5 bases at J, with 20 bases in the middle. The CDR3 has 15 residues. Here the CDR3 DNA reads TGTGCCAGCTGGCAGTTGTCAGGGCGGTTAGATACGCAGTATTTT. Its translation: CASWQLSGRLDTQYF.

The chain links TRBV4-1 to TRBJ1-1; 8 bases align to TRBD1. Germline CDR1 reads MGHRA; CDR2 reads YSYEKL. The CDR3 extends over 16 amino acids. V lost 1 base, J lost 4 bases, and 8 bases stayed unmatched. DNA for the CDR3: TGCGCCAGCAGCCAAGCATCCGGGACAGGCCTCACTGAAGCTTTCTTT. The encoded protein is CASSQASGTGLTEAFF.

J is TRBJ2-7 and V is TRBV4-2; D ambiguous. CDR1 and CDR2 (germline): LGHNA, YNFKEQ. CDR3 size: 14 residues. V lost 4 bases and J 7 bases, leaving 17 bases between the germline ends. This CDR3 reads CASSLVSGSGEQYF. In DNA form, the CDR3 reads TGTGCCAGCAGCCTCGTTTCTGGCTCGGGTGAGCAGTACTTC.

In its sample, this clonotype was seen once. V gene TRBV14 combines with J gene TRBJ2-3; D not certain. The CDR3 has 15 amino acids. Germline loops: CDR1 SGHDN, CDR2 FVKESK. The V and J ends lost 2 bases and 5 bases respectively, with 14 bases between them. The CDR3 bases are TGTGCCAGCAGCCAATCCGGCCTACTACTAGATACGCAGTATTTT. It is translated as CASSQSGLLLDTQYF.

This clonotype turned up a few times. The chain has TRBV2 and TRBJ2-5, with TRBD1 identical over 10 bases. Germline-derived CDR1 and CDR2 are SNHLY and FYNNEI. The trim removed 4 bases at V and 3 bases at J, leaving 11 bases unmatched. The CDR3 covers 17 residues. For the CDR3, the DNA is TGTGCCAGCAGTGGCCCGACCGGGACAGGGGACGAAGAGACCCAGTACTTC. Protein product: CASSGPTGTGDEETQYF.

CDR3: CAWSVLGEKLFF. For the CDR3, the DNA is TGTGCCTGGAGTGTACTTGGGGAAAAACTGTTTTTT. This sequence joins TRBV30 and TRBJ1-4; D call uncertain. The CDR3 length is 12 residues. CDR1 and CDR2 from the germline V gene are GTSNPN and SVGIG (reference sequence). Trimming left V 0 bases short and J 8 bases short, with 7 bases between.

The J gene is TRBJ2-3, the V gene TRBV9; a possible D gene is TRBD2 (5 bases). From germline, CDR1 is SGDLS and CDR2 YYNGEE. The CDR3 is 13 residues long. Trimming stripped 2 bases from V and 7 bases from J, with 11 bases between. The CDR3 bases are TGTGCCAGCAGCGTTGTCCCGGGGAATACGCAGTATTTT. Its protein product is CASSVVPGNTQYF.

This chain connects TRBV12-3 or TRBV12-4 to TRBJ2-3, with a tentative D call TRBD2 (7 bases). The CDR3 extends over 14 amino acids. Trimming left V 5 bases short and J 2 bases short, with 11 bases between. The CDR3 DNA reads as TGTGCCAGCAGTCCGCGGGGGCCCACAGATACGCAGTATTTT. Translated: CASSPRGPTDTQYF.

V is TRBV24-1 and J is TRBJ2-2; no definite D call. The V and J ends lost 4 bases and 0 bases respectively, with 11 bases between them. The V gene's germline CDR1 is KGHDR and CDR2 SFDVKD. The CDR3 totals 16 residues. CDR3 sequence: CATSDPLKTNTGELFF. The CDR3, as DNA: TGTGCCACCAGTGACCCCCTAAAGACGAACACCGGGGAGCTGTTTTTT.

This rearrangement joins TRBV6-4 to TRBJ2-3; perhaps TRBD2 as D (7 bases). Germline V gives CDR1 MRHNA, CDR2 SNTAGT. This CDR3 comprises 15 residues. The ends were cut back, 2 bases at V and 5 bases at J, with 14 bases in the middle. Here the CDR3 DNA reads TGTGCCAGCAGTGACGGGGGGGGGCAGAAAGATACGCAGTATTTT. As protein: CASSDGGGQKDTQYF.

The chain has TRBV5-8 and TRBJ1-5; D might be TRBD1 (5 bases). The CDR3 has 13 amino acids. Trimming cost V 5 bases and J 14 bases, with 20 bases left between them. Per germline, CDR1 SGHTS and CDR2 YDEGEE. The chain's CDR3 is CASSSMRTLDKHF. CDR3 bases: TGTGCCAGCAGTTCAATGAGGACACTGGATAAGCATTTT.

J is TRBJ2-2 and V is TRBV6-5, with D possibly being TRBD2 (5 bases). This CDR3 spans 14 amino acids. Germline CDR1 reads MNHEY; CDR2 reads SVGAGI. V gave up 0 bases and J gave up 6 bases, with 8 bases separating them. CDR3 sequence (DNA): TGTGCCAGCAGTTACTCCGGGGATTCCGGGGAGCTGTTTTTT. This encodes CASSYSGDSGELFF.

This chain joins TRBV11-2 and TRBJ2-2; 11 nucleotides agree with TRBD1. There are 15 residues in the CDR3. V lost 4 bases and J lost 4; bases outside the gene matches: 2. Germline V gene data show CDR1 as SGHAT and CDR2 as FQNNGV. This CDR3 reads CASSYGTGGTGELFF. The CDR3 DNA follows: TGTGCCAGCAGCTATGGGACAGGGGGCACCGGGGAGCTGTTTTTT.